The clone carrying this T cell receptor beta chain showed up many times. Its specificity is unknown. These data belong to a study of breast tumors, draining lymph nodes, adjacent tissues. Study results and caveats: Luminal-like breast cancer showed significantly higher tumor–nontumor repertoire similarity than basal-like. Findings are consistent with lymph node origin and intratumoral expansion of most tumor T cells. Compared with lymph nodes, tumors were less diverse; compared with nontumor tissue, more.

Samples came from axillary lymph nodes draining the breast cancer. J gave up 2 bases and V 0 bases, and 13 bases lay outside the gene matches. The CDR3 is made up of 20 amino acids. Germline values: CDR1 DFQATT, CDR2 SNEGSKA (reference sequence). TCRdb processed the multiplex PCR reads anew with MiXCR; each CDR3 protein has one entry. The table records under 350,000 distinct CDR3 sequences, more than 30% of them present only once. The clonotype was recovered from a female donor with breast cancer. Some clones in this sample may be carry-over from other donors' samples. Sequenced input: axillary lymph node tissue. The chain uses TRBV20-1 and TRBJ2-3; 14 nucleotides line up with TRBD2. The CDR3 spells CSARDLTSGGLAGVTDTQYF. The CDR3 bases are TGCAGTGCTAGAGATCTGACGTCAGGGGGACTAGCGGGAGTCACAGATACGCAGTATTTT.